This T cell receptor beta chain was recorded in a study of glioma-infiltrating T cells. General study results and limits: Only very few CDR3 sequences appeared in both tissue and blood.

This CDR3 region has 15 residues. Per the germline V gene, CDR1 is LGHDT and CDR2 is YNNKEL (reference sequence). V was clipped by 4 bases and J by 4 bases, with 16 bases between them. TCR alpha and beta CDR3 regions were amplified from RNA using iRepertoire nested multiplex PCR. TCRdb re-analysed the multiplex PCR reads in MiXCR, keeping a single row per CDR3 protein. The sample records some 90,000 distinct CDR3 sequences, around 42% being singletons. The sample holds many counts of this clonotype. The target antigen is unknown. V usage is TRBV3-1 and J usage is TRBJ1-2; possibly TRBD1 for D (5 bases). The origin of this receptor is a human donor with low-grade glioma or glioblastoma, undergoing nonglioma brain surgery, or in good health (not recorded which). The sequencing input was glioma tissue, nonneoplastic brain tissue, or PBMCs (not recorded which). CDR3 in amino acids: CASSRGVTGLYGYTF. The CDR3, as DNA: TGTGCCAGCAGCCGAGGAGTGACGGGGCTCTATGGCTACACCTTC.